This passage covers 15 T cell receptor beta chains from one sample sequenced in a study of shared clonotypes between healthy human individuals. CD45RO-negative, CCR7-positively selected cells formed the naive CD8 fraction, excluding terminally differentiated effector memory CD45RA+ cells. Using immunoSEQ multiplex PCR, the repertoire was profiled, and TCRdb retains in-frame clones only, with some absent. The sample has roughly 2,000,000 clones; approximately 94% are singletons. Input material: naive CD8+ T cells sorted from blood. The source of these receptors is a man aged 18 to 30 in good health.

This sequence joins TRBV7-3 and TRBJ1-2, with 12 nucleotides matching TRBD1. This CDR3 has 14 amino acids. The V gene end was trimmed by 5 bases and the J gene end by 6 bases; junction bases not matched to a gene: 4. Germline V gives CDR1 SGHTA, CDR2 FQGTGA. The CDR3 sequence is CASSDGTGGNGYTF. The CDR3 DNA reads as TGTGCCAGCAGCGACGGGACAGGGGGCAATGGCTACACCTTC.

This clone was seen once. The J gene is TRBJ1-1, the V gene TRBV7-9; D gene ambiguous. Deletions cut 1 base from V and 8 bases from J, with 14 bases between. In germline, CDR1 is SEHNR, CDR2 FQNEAQ (reference sequence). This CDR3 has 14 residues. The CDR3 nucleotides are TGTGCCAGCAGCTTAGAGGATCTCCGTGACGAAGCTTTCTTT. Its protein product is CASSLEDLRDEAFF.

V gene TRBV13 combines with J gene TRBJ2-7, with D unresolved. Germline values: CDR1 PRHDT, CDR2 FYEKMQ (reference sequence). This CDR3 is 14 amino acids long. The V end lost 3 bases, the J end lost 4 bases, and 13 bases lay between the germline ends. DNA for the CDR3: TGTGCCAGCAGCTTTAGAACAGCGCCTTACGAGCAGTACTTC. This encodes CASSFRTAPYEQYF.

This chain joins TRBV7-8 and TRBJ1-2; D is ambiguous. Trimming stripped 2 bases from V and 4 bases from J, with 14 bases between. The CDR3 has 15 residues. CDR1 is SGHVS and CDR2 is FQNEAQ in the germline V gene. DNA of the CDR3: TGTGCCAGCAGCTTAATTAGTGAGGGTTCCTATGGCTACACCTTC. This encodes CASSLISEGSYGYTF.

This clone was recorded once. The identical CDR3 is also encoded by other nucleotide sequences in the sample. The chain has TRBV9 and TRBJ1-2; TRBD1 matches 8 bases. The CDR3 totals 13 residues. CDR1 and CDR2 (germline): SGDLS, YYNGEE. The ends lost 4 bases at V and 4 bases at J; junction bases unmatched: 3. The CDR3, as DNA: TGTGCCAGCAGCCCGACAGGGGCCTATGGCTACACCTTC. Translation: CASSPTGAYGYTF.

The chain employs TRBV7-9 and TRBJ1-6; weak D call: TRBD1 (6 bases). CDR3 length: 16 residues. Germline CDR1 reads SEHNR; CDR2 reads FQNEAQ (reference sequence). V lost 5 bases and J 9 bases, leaving 20 bases between the germline ends. CDR3 in DNA: TGTGCCAGCAGCGTTAGCTGGTCGACAGGACTTTCACCCCTCCACTTT. Translating it yields CASSVSWSTGLSPLHF.

The rearrangement links TRBV9 to TRBJ2-1, with D unresolved. CDR3 size: 13 residues. V gave up 0 bases and J gave up 6 bases, with 7 bases separating them. Germline-derived CDR1 and CDR2 are SGDLS and YYNGEE. This CDR3 reads CASSVGEVNEQFF. CDR3 sequence (DNA): TGTGCCAGCAGCGTAGGGGAAGTCAATGAGCAGTTCTTC.

This clone was seen a single time. The CDR3 reads CASSYHGEQYF. In nucleotides, the CDR3 is TGTGCCAGCAGTTACCACGGCGAGCAGTACTTC. The gene calls are TRBV27 and TRBJ2-7; no clear D gene. Per germline, CDR1 MNHEY and CDR2 SMNVEV (reference sequence). The CDR3 loop spans 11 amino acids. The germline V and J ends were trimmed by 4 bases and 6 bases, with 7 bases remaining between them.

V is TRBV10-1 and J is TRBJ1-1, with D possibly being TRBD1 (6 bases). Germline CDR1 reads WNHNN; CDR2 reads SYGVQD (reference sequence). The CDR3 has 15 amino acids. The V gene lost 2 bases and the J gene lost 7 bases, with 17 bases spanning the gap. The CDR3 protein is CASSEIGGVDHEAFF. CDR3 sequence (DNA): TGCGCCAGCAGTGAGATAGGGGGGGTAGATCATGAAGCTTTCTTT.

In regard to this clone: The sample holds other DNA sequences that translate to the same CDR3. The chain employs TRBV4-1 and TRBJ2-7; maybe TRBD1 (6 bases). V lost 0 bases to trimming and J lost 0 bases, with 9 bases between them. The CDR3 has 15 amino acids. CDR1 is MGHRA, CDR2 YSYEKL, per germline. This CDR3 is CASSQETGSSYEQYF. DNA of the CDR3: TGCGCCAGCAGCCAAGAAACAGGGAGCTCCTACGAGCAGTACTTC.

A note on this clone: Its ends do not fully match the called genes, so a read error is possible. The chain recombines TRBV7-7 with TRBJ2-1; 8 bases are a match to TRBD1. CDR1 and CDR2 (germline): SSHAT, FNYEAQ (reference sequence). The CDR3 loop spans 16 amino acids. The CDR3 loop reads CASSLAPPGGLDEQFF. CDR3 in DNA: TGTGCTAGCAGCTTAGCGCCGCCAGGGGGCCTGGATGAGCAGTTCTTC.

In nucleotides, the CDR3 is TGTGCCAGCAGTTACTCGAAGAGGGGAGGGGAAGGCTACACCTTC. Amino acid sequence: CASSYSKRGGEGYTF. The V gene is TRBV6-5, the J gene TRBJ1-2; possible D gene TRBD1, 5 bases. The V end was cut by 0 bases, the J end by 8 bases, with 16 bases between. Per the germline V gene, CDR1 is MNHEY and CDR2 is SVGAGI. The CDR3 loop spans 15 amino acids.

The CDR3 sequence: CAWSVTGRGLYEQYF. DNA for the CDR3: TGTGCCTGGAGTGTAACAGGGCGGGGCCTCTACGAGCAGTACTTC. J is TRBJ2-7 and V is TRBV30; D may match TRBD1 or TRBD2 (6 bases each). Germline CDR1 GTSNPN, CDR2 SVGIG (reference sequence). V lost 0 bases, J lost 3 bases, and 15 bases lay in between. This CDR3 is built from 15 residues.

The chain uses TRBV10-2 and TRBJ2-7; no clear D gene. CDR1 and CDR2 (germline): WSHSY, SAAADI. V was clipped by 7 bases and J by 2 bases, with 15 bases between them. The CDR3 spans 14 residues. This CDR3 is CASTPDSSPYEQYF. The CDR3 nucleotides read TGCGCCAGCACGCCTGACTCGTCCCCCTACGAGCAGTACTTC.

The chain uses TRBV2 and TRBJ1-1; D perhaps matches TRBD1 (6 bases). The CDR3 covers 12 residues. Looked up from germline, CDR1 is SNHLY and CDR2 is FYNNEI. With 9 bases removed from V and 3 bases from J, the gap between germline ends came to 11 bases. CDR3 bases: TGTGCCAGAGTGGACAGAGACACTGAAGCTTTCTTT. It is translated as CARVDRDTEAFF. Variable domain in full (rest from reference TRBV2 and TRBJ1-1): EPEVTQTPSHQVTQMGQEVILRCVPISNHLYFYWYRQILGQKVEFLVSFYNNEISEKSEIFDDQFSVERPDGSNFTLKIRSTKLEDSAMYFCARVDRDTEAFFGQGTRLTVV.